Reported below is one TCR beta chain. Generated by immunoSEQ multiplex PCR, the TCRdb table keeps only in-frame clones and is missing some. The data hold tens of thousands of clones, with almost 90% observed a single time. This sample stems from a study of blood T cell repertoires in COVID-19. The CDR3 extends over 18 amino acids. CDR1 is MNHEY and CDR2 is SMNVEV in the germline V gene (reference sequence). The junction had 17 bases not matched to a gene; V was cut back by 7 bases and J by 4 bases. The rearrangement joins TRBV27 to TRBJ1-2, with 11 bases identical to TRBD1. The sequence came from a human donor in a cohort sampled during active COVID-19. Sequencing input: peripheral blood. The CDR3 nucleotides are TGTGCCAGCACTCCCCTCCGGACAGGGGGCGGGTTGACCTATGGCTACACCTTC. Translated: CASTPLRTGGGLTYGYTF.